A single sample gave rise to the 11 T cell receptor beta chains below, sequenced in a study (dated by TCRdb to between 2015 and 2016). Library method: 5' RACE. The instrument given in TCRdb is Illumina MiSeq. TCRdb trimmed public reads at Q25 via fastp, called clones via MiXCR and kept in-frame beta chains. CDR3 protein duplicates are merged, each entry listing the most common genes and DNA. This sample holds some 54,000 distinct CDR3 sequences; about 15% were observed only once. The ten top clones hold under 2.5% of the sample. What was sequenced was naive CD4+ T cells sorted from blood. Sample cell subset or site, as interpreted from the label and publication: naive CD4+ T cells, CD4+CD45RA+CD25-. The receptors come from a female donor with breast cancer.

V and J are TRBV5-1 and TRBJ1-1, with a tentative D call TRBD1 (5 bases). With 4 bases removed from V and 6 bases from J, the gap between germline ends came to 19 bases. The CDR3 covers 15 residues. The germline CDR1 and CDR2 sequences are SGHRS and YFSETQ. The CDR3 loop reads CASSRGRDGGPEAFF. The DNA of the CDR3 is TGCGCCAGCAGCAGGGGCCGAGACGGAGGCCCTGAAGCTTTCTTT.

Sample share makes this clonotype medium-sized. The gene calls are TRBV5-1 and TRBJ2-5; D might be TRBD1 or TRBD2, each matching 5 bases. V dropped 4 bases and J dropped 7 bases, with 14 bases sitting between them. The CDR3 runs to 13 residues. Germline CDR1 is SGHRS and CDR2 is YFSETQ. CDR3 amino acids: CASSGGPVGTQYF. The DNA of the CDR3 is TGCGCCAGCAGCGGGGGACCCGTGGGGACCCAGTACTTC.

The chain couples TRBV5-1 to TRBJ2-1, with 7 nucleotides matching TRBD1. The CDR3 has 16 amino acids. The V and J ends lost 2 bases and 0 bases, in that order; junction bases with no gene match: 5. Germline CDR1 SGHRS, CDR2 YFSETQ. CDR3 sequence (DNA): TGCGCCAGCAGCTTACAGGGGCTGAGCTCCTACAATGAGCAGTTCTTC. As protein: CASSLQGLSSYNEQFF.

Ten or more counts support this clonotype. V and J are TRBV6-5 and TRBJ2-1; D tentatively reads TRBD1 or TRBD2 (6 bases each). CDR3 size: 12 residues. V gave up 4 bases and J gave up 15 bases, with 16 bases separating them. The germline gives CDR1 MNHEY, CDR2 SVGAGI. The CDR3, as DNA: TGTGCCAGCAGTTCCAACACAGGGAGGTGGTTCTTC. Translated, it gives CASSSNTGRWFF.

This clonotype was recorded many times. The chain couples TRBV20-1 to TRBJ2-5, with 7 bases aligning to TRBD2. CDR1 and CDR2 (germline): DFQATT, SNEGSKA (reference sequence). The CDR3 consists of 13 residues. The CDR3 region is CSSPGREQETQYF. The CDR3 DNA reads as TGCAGCTCCCCGGGGCGGGAGCAAGAGACCCAGTACTTC.

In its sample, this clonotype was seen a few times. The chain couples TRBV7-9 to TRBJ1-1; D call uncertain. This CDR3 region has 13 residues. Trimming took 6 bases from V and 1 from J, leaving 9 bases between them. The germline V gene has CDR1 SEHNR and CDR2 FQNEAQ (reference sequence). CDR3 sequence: CASRSTENTEAFF. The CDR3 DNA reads TGTGCCAGCAGGTCTACAGAGAACACTGAAGCTTTCTTT.

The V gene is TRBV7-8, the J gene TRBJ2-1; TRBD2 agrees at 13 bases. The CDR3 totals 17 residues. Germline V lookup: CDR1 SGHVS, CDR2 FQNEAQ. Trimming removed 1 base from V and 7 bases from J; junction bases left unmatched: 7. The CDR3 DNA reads TGTGCCAGCAGCTTAGTCACGGGACTAGCGGGACCGAATGAGCAGTTCTTC. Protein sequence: CASSLVTGLAGPNEQFF.

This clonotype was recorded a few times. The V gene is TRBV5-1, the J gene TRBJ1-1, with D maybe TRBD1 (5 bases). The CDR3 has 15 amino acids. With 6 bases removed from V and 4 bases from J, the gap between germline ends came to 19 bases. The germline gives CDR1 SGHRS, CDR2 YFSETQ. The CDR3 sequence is CASTVLASGGTEAFF. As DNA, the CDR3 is TGCGCCAGCACTGTCCTGGCGTCGGGGGGCACTGAAGCTTTCTTT.

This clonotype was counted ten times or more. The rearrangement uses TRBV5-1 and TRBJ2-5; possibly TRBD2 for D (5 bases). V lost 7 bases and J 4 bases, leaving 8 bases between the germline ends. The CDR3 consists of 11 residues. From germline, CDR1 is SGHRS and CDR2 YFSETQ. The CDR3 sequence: CASGGGETQYF. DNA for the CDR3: TGCGCCAGCGGAGGTGGAGAGACCCAGTACTTC.

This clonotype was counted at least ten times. CDR3 amino acids: CASRRPGGPGELFF. CDR3 DNA: TGTGCCAGCAGACGGCCAGGGGGGCCCGGGGAGCTGTTTTTT. V gene TRBV4-2 combines with J gene TRBJ2-2, with D perhaps TRBD1 (7 bases). CDR1 and CDR2 from the germline V gene are LGHNA and YNFKEQ. This CDR3 has 14 residues. Trimming stripped 6 bases from V and 6 bases from J, with 14 bases between.

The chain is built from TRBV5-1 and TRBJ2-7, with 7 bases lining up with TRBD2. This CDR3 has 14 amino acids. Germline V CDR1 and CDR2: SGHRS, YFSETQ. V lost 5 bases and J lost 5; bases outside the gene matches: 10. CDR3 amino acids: CASRLLAESDEQYF. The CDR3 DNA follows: TGCGCCAGCAGACTTCTAGCGGAGAGCGACGAGCAGTACTTC.